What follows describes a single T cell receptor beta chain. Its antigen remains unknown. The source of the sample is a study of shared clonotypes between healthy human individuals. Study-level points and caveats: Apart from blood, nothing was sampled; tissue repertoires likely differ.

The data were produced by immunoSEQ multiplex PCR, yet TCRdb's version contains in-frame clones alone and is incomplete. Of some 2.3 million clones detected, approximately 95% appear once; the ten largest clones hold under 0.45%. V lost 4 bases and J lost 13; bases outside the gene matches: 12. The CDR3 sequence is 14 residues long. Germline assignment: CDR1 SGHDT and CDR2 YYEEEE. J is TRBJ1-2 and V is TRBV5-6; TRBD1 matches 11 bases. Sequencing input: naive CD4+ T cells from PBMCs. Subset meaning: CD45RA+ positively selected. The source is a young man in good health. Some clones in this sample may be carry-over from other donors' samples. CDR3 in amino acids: CASSPRTGGSHSTF. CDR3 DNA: TGTGCCAGCAGCCCCCGGACAGGGGGCTCCCACTCCACCTTC.